The following is a T cell receptor (beta chain) sequence with its context. This CDR3 has 16 residues. Per germline, CDR1 MGHRA and CDR2 YSYEKL. The V end lost 1 base, the J end lost 1 base, and 11 bases lay between the germline ends. This record comes from a study of cytomegalovirus exposure and HLA in healthy donors. In the PCR, 60 Vbeta and 13 Jbeta primers were used. Only in-frame clones appear in the TCRdb table, and some are missing; sequencing was by immunoSEQ multiplex PCR. The table shows under 300,000 clones, with 80% to 90% occurring only once. The material sequenced was PBMCs. The sequence was obtained from a man between 35 and 55 years old in good health and CMV-seropositive. The chain combines TRBV4-1 with TRBJ2-1, with D perhaps TRBD1 (6 bases). CDR3 protein: CASSQAGTLSYNEQFF. The CDR3 DNA sequence: TGCGCCAGCAGCCAAGCCGGGACATTATCCTACAATGAGCAGTTCTTC.